Sequencing of this T cell receptor (beta chain) was carried out in a study of T cell repertoires in cytomegalovirus infection. Points on this clonotype: Its specificity is not known.

A single record per CDR3 protein comes from TCRdb applying MiXCR to the reads. The sample carries approximately 340,000 distinct CDR3 sequences, 29% recorded once. Findings and caveats of the study: Cumulative frequency (of public TCR beta family members) identified carriers of CMV plus the relevant HLA.

V lost 3 bases to trimming and J lost 7 bases, with 22 bases between them. Per the germline V gene, CDR1 is SGHTA and CDR2 is FQGNSA. The CDR3 length is 16 residues. The sample consisted of cultured PBMCs, taken from culture after CMV antigen stimulation. The TCR was taken from a human donor in good health (CMV status not recorded). Some clones in this sample may be carry-over from other donors' samples. The rearrangement uses TRBV7-2 and TRBJ2-7, with TRBD2 as a possible D gene (6 bases). The CDR3 spells CASSLGYEDYKGEQYF. In DNA form, the CDR3 reads TGTGCCAGCAGCTTGGGATATGAGGACTACAAAGGGGAGCAGTACTTC.